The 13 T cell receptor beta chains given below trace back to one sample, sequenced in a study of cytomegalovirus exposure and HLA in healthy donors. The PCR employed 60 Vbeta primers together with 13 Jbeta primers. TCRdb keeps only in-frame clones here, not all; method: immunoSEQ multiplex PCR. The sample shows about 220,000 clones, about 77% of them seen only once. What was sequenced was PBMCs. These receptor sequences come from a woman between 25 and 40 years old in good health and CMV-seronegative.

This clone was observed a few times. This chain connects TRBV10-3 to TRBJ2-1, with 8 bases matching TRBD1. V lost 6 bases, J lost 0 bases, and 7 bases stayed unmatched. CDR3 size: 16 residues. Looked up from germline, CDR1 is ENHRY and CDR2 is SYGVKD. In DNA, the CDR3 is TGTGCCATCAGCACGCGGACAGGGCGCTCCTACAATGAGCAGTTCTTC. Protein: CAISTRTGRSYNEQFF.

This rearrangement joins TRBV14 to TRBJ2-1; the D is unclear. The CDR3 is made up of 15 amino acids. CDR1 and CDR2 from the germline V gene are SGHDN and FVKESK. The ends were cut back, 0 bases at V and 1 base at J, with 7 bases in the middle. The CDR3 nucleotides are TGTGCCAGCAGCCAAGATGCGGAGTCCTACAATGAGCAGTTCTTC. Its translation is CASSQDAESYNEQFF.

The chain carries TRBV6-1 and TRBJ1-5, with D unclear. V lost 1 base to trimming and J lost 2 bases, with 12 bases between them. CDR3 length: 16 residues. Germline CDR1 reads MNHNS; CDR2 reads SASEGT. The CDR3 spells CASSEVVAVGNQPQHF. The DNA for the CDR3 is TGTGCCAGCAGTGAAGTGGTGGCAGTGGGCAATCAGCCCCAGCATTTT.

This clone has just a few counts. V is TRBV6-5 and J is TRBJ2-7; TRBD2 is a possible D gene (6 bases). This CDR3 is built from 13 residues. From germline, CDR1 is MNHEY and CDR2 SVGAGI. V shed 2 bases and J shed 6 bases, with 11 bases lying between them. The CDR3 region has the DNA TGTGCCAGCAGTTACACTGGGGGAGGCGAGCAGTACTTC. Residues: CASSYTGGGEQYF.

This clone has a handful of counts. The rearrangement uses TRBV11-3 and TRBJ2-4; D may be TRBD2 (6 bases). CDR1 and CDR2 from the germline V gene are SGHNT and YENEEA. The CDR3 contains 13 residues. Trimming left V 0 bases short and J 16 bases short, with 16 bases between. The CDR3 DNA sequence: TGTGCCAGCAGCTTAGATCGTCAGGGAGGTGTATACTTC. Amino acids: CASSLDRQGGVYF.

In DNA, the CDR3 is TGTGCCAGCCCCCCTAGTCCCAGGGCAAGCTCCTACGAGCAGTACTTC. Protein product: CASPPSPRASSYEQYF. J is TRBJ2-7 and V is TRBV28; TRBD1 might be the D (5 bases). From germline, CDR1 is MDHEN and CDR2 SYDVKM. Trimming stripped 8 bases from V and 0 bases from J, with 20 bases between. CDR3 length equals 16 residues. Full variable domain (rest looked up from reference TRBV28 and TRBJ2-7): DVKVTQSSRYLVKRTGEKVFLECVQDMDHENMFWYRQDPGLGLRLIYFSYDVKMKEKGDIPEGYSVSREKKERFSLILESASTNQTSMYLCASPPSPRASSYEQYFGPGTRLTVT.

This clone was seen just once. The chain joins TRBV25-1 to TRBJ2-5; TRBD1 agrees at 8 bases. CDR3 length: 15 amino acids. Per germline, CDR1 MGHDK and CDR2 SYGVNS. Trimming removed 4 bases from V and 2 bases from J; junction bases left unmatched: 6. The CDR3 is CASSVYGTGQETQYF. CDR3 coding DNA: TGTGCCAGCAGTGTATACGGGACAGGACAAGAGACCCAGTACTTC.

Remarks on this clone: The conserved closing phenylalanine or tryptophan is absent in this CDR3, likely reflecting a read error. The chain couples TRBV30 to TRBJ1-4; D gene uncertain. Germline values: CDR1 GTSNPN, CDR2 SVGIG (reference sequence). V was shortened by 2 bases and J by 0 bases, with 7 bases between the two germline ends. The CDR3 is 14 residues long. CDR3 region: CAWSRLATNEKLFL. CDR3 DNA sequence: TGTGCCTGGAGTCGGCTGGCAACTAATGAAAAACTGTTTTTG.

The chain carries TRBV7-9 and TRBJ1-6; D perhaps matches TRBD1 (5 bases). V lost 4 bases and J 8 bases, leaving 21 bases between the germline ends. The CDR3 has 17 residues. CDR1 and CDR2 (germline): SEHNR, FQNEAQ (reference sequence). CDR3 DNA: TGTGCCAGCAGCTCGCCCATATCGGGAGCGGGGGATTCACCCCTCCACTTT. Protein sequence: CASSSPISGAGDSPLHF.

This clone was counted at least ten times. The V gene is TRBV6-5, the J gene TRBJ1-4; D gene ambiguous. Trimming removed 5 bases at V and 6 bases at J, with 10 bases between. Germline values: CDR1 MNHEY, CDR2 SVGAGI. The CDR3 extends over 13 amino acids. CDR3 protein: CASSEKEHEKLFF. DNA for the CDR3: TGTGCCAGCAGTGAAAAGGAGCATGAAAAACTGTTTTTT.

CDR3: CASSLTGDQPQHF. CDR3 DNA sequence: TGTGCCAGCAGCCTCACAGGGGACCAGCCCCAGCATTTT. The V gene is TRBV7-9, the J gene TRBJ1-5; 7 bases are a match to TRBD1. V was clipped by 5 bases and J by 7 bases; unmatched bases: 5. The CDR3 contains 13 residues. Germline V gene data show CDR1 as SEHNR and CDR2 as FQNEAQ (reference sequence).

The CDR3 sequence: CSDLTGLLPEAFF. DNA of the CDR3: TGCAGCGACCTCACAGGGCTCTTACCTGAAGCTTTCTTT. This chain joins TRBV29-1 and TRBJ1-1; D is possibly TRBD1 (6 bases). Germline CDR1 reads SQVTM; CDR2 reads ANQGSEA. This CDR3 comprises 13 residues. With 7 bases removed from V and 6 bases from J, the gap between germline ends came to 18 bases.

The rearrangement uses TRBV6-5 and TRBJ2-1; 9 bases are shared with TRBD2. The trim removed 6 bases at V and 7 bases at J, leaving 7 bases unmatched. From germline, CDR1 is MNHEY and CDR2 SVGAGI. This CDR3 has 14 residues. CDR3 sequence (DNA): TGTGCCAGCAGAGGTAGCGGGGGTAGGAATGAGCAGTTCTTC. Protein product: CASRGSGGRNEQFF.